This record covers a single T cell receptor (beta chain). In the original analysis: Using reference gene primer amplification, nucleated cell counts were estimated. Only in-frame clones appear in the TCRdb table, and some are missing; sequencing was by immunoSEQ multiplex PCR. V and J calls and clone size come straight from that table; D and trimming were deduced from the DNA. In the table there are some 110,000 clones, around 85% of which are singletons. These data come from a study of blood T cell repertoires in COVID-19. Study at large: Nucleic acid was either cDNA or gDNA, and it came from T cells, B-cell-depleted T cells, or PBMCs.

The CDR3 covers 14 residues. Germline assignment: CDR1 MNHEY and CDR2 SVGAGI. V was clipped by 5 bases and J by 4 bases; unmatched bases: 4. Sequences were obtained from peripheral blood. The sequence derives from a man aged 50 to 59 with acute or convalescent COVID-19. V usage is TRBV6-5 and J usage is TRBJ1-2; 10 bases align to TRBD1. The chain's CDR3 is CASSPTGGSYGYTF. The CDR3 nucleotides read TGTGCCAGCAGTCCGACAGGGGGCAGCTATGGCTACACCTTC.